Included here is one T cell receptor (beta chain) sequence, with context. The antigen is not known. The germline gives CDR1 MNHEY, CDR2 SMNVEV (reference sequence). Trimming removed 2 bases from V and 3 bases from J; junction bases left unmatched: 2. CDR3 size: 15 residues. The data are from a study of cytomegalovirus exposure and HLA in healthy donors. Study results and caveats: Associated with cytomegalovirus, according to the listing, were 150 to 200 TCR beta chains. According to a later analysis, most TCR beta chains associated with CMV appeared HLA-restricted. Productive rates of about 90% or about 30% were seen for most TCR beta V segments in an earlier analysis.

The study ran its PCR with 60 Vbeta and 13 Jbeta primers. Using immunoSEQ multiplex PCR, the repertoire was profiled, and TCRdb retains in-frame clones only, with some absent. The table records over 150,000 clones, around 77% of them present only once. The specimen sequenced was PBMCs. This TCR came from a man aged 45-65 years in good health and CMV-seropositive. The V and J genes are TRBV27 and TRBJ1-4, with 8 bases aligning to TRBD1. The CDR3 spells CASSLNRGANEKLFF. The CDR3 DNA reads as TGTGCCAGCAGTTTAAACAGGGGGGCTAATGAAAAACTGTTTTTT.